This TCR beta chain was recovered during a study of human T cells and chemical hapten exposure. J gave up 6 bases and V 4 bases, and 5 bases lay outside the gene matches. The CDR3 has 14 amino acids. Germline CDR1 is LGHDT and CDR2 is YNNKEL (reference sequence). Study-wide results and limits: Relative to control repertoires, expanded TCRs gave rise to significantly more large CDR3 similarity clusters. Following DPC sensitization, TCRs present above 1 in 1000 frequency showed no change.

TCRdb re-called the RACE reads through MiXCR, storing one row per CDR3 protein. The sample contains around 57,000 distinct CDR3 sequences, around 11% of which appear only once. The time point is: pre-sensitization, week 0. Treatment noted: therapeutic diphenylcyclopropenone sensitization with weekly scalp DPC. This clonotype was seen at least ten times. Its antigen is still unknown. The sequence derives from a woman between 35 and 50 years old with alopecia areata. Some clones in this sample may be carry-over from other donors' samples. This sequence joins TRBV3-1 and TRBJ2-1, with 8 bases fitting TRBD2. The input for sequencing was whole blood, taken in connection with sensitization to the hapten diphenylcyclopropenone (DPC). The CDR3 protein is CASSPGRGGNEQFF. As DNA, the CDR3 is TGTGCCAGCAGCCCAGGACGGGGGGGCAATGAGCAGTTCTTC.